This T cell receptor (beta chain) was captured by sequencing in a study of Ad26.COV2.S vaccination and SARS-CoV-2 variants. The wider study: The authors gave Ad26.COV2.S intramuscularly, either once or twice 56 days apart. The study's findings and limits: Similar non-spike TCR breadth was seen in vaccine and placebo recipients. It was vaccine recipients, not placebo recipients, who had the higher spike-specific TCR breadth.

Indicated treatment: 15 to 20 received Ad26.COV2.S at low or high dose, single or two shots; five or six received placebo; per-sample allocation not given. Samples came from day 63 after the first vaccine or placebo injection. As its vector, the vaccine had Ad26, which expressed Wuhan-strain SARS-CoV-2 spike. The V gene's germline CDR1 is KGHSH and CDR2 LQKENI. The CDR3 spans 16 residues. V shed 4 bases and J 1 base; nucleotides not matched to a gene: 4. For this clone: Its antigen remains unidentified.

TCRdb's copy holds only in-frame clones and misses some; the assay was immunoSEQ multiplex PCR. The sample shows 440,000 or so clones, nearly 90% of them seen only once. The chain recombines TRBV18 with TRBJ2-2, with 9 nucleotides matching TRBD2. The sequenced sample was peripheral blood, obtained in a trial of Ad26.COV2.S vaccine versus placebo. The clonotype originates from a person between 18 and 65 years old who received the Ad26.COV2.S COVID-19 vaccine or a placebo. The CDR3 coding sequence is TGTGCCAGCTCACTCCCAGCGGGGGGGAACACCGGGGAGCTGTTTTTT. Translation gives CASSLPAGGNTGELFF.